The 32 T cell receptor beta chains listed next were all sequenced from one sample in a study of T cells after posttransplantation cyclophosphamide. The repertoire was sequenced with immunoSEQ multiplex PCR; TCRdb's copy has only in-frame clones and lacks some. The sample shows 23,000 or so clones, no singletons; the ten largest hold around 6.6%. The material sequenced was PBMCs. The receptor set was obtained from a woman aged 55-75 years in good health, CMV-negative, and a related stem cell transplant donor.

This clone came up many times. This rearrangement joins TRBV5-1 to TRBJ2-1, with TRBD1 as a possible D gene (6 bases). This CDR3 is 15 amino acids long. CDR1 SGHRS and CDR2 YFSETQ come from the germline V gene. V gave up 0 bases and J gave up 5 bases, with 12 bases separating them. CDR3 DNA sequence: TGCGCCAGCAGCTTGGCCCTCGGACAGAACAATGAGCAGTTCTTC. Its protein is CASSLALGQNNEQFF.

This clone was counted between two and nine times. The chain employs TRBV7-2 and TRBJ2-7; 12 bases are shared with TRBD1. The CDR3 runs to 16 residues. The germline CDR1 and CDR2 sequences are SGHTA and FQGNSA. V lost 5 bases and J lost 2; bases outside the gene matches: 7. CDR3 coding DNA: TGTGCCAGCAGCCGCTTGGGACAGGGGGCGACCTACGAGCAGTACTTC. Encoded protein: CASSRLGQGATYEQYF.

This clone was detected many times. The rearrangement uses TRBV27 and TRBJ2-7; 7 bases are a match to TRBD1. Per germline, CDR1 MNHEY and CDR2 SMNVEV (reference sequence). The V and J ends lost 3 bases and 3 bases, in that order; junction bases with no gene match: 5. The CDR3 length is 14 residues. As DNA, the CDR3 is TGTGCCAGCAGTTTCACGGGACAGCTCTACGAGCAGTACTTC. The encoded protein is CASSFTGQLYEQYF.

This clone has a count of ten or more. The chain is built from TRBV27 and TRBJ1-2, with D perhaps TRBD1 (5 bases). Deletions cut 6 bases from V and 6 bases from J, with 23 bases between. This CDR3 spans 16 amino acids. Germline V lookup: CDR1 MNHEY, CDR2 SMNVEV (reference sequence). The CDR3 coding sequence is TGTGCCAGCAGCCCAAGGGGCAGGGTAGGTGGTGATGGCTACACCTTC. Its protein is CASSPRGRVGGDGYTF.

In its sample, this clone was seen many times. The gene calls are TRBV21-1 and TRBJ1-5; the table assigns TRBD1, which was not confirmed against the DNA. TRBV21-1 is a pseudogene. The CDR3 is 19 residues long. The CDR3: CASSKGLTGPFYSNQPQHF. CDR3 DNA: TGTGCCAGCAGCAAAGGGCTTACAGGGCCCTTCTATAGCAATCAGCCCCAGCATTTT.

This clone came up many times. V is TRBV19 and J is TRBJ2-3; D perhaps matches TRBD2 (6 bases). Trimming took off 7 bases at V and 2 bases at J, with 16 bases between the two ends. CDR1 LNHDA and CDR2 SQIVND come from the germline V gene (reference sequence). CDR3 length equals 15 residues. The CDR3 region has the DNA TGTGCCAGTATGCGGTTCTCTAGCGCCACAGATACGCAGTATTTT. Translated: CASMRFSSATDTQYF.

In this sample, this clone turned up many times. J is TRBJ2-2 and V is TRBV7-8; 7 bases line up with TRBD2. The length of the CDR3 is 16 residues. The germline V gene has CDR1 SGHVS and CDR2 FQNEAQ. The V and J ends lost 5 bases and 0 bases, in that order; junction bases with no gene match: 6. The CDR3 nucleotides read TGTGCCAGCAGCGCCCGAGCGGGGACGAACACCGGGGAGCTGTTTTTT. Translated: CASSARAGTNTGELFF.

In this sample, this clone turned up a few times. The CDR3 reads CSVGTSGVSGTQYF. CDR3 in DNA: TGCAGCGTAGGGACTAGCGGGGTTTCTGGTACGCAGTATTTT. This chain links TRBV29-1 with TRBJ2-3; 13 nucleotides match TRBD2. V dropped 6 bases and J dropped 8; count of bases not matched to a gene: 8. Germline loops: CDR1 SQVTM, CDR2 ANQGSEA. This CDR3 is 14 amino acids long.

This clone was observed a handful of times. The chain carries TRBV2 and TRBJ2-5; 9 bases align to TRBD2. V shed 2 bases and J 2 bases; nucleotides not matched to a gene: 6. From germline, CDR1 is SNHLY and CDR2 FYNNEI. This CDR3 contains 16 residues. The DNA for the CDR3 is TGTGCCAGCAGTGAAAGGCCTAGCGGGGCTCAAGAGACCCAGTACTTC. This gives the protein CASSERPSGAQETQYF.

This clone was picked up many times. V usage is TRBV9 and J usage is TRBJ2-2, with D possibly TRBD2 on 6 matching bases. V lost 0 bases and J 7 bases, leaving 10 bases between the germline ends. Germline V CDR1 and CDR2: SGDLS, YYNGEE. The CDR3 contains 14 residues. CDR3 DNA: TGTGCCAGCAGCGTAGGCGGGGCTAGCGGGGAGCTGTTTTTT. Residues: CASSVGGASGELFF.

This clone was recorded at least ten times. This chain links TRBV18 with TRBJ1-1; D is undetermined. The CDR3 covers 16 residues. Germline CDR1 is KGHSH and CDR2 is LQKENI. Between the trimmed V and J ends, which lost 6 bases and 0 bases, there was a span of 17 bases. The DNA of the CDR3 is TGTGCCAGCTCCCCAGTTCTAGCTCTCATGAACACTGAAGCTTTCTTT. The encoded protein is CASSPVLALMNTEAFF.

This clone was picked up many times. The DNA for the CDR3 is TGTGCCAGCAGCTTGGTGGCAGAAGAGACCCAGTACTTC. It yields the protein CASSLVAEETQYF. The chain links TRBV5-4 to TRBJ2-5, with unresolved D. The CDR3 extends over 13 amino acids. Germline CDR1 reads SGHNT; CDR2 reads YYREEE (reference sequence). Deletions cut 0 bases from V and 3 bases from J, with 6 bases between.

In this sample, this clone turned up many times. J is TRBJ2-1 and V is TRBV7-2, with unresolved D. Germline V gene sequence: CDR1 SGHTA, CDR2 FQGNSA. V lost 1 base to trimming and J lost 9 bases, with 4 bases between them. The CDR3 length is 11 residues. The CDR3: CASSLGGEQFF. The CDR3 DNA reads TGTGCCAGCAGCTTAGGAGGTGAGCAGTTCTTC.

This clone was seen ten or more times. V usage is TRBV4-3 and J usage is TRBJ2-7, with 10 bases matching TRBD2. J lost 6 bases, V lost 0 bases, and 17 bases had no gene match. The CDR3 has 19 residues. The germline gives CDR1 LGHNA, CDR2 YSLEER. The CDR3 DNA sequence: TGCGCCAGCAGCCAAGATCTAGGTTCTGAGTTGGCTAGCGGGAGCGAGCAGTACTTC. This sequence encodes CASSQDLGSELASGSEQYF.

This clone appeared many times. V and J are TRBV6-1 and TRBJ1-6; D remains unclear. V gave up 2 bases and J gave up 7 bases, with 9 bases separating them. This CDR3 spans 14 amino acids. Germline CDR1 reads MNHNS; CDR2 reads SASEGT. For the CDR3, the DNA is TGTGCCAGCAGTGAAAAACGGTTAAATTCACCCCTCCACTTT. Protein sequence: CASSEKRLNSPLHF.

The CDR3 region is CASSQDVGGGTEAFF. CDR3 coding DNA: TGTGCCAGCAGCCAAGACGTGGGAGGGGGCACTGAAGCTTTCTTT. The rearrangement uses TRBV4-2 and TRBJ1-1, with D possibly TRBD1 on 6 matching bases. V dropped 0 bases and J dropped 4 bases, with 12 bases sitting between them. The CDR3 extends over 15 amino acids. The germline V gene encodes CDR1 LGHNA and CDR2 YNFKEQ.

This clone has a count of ten or more. V usage is TRBV7-2 and J usage is TRBJ2-1; 10 bases map to TRBD1. Germline-derived CDR1 and CDR2 are SGHTA and FQGNSA. The CDR3 consists of 15 residues. The V segment lost 5 bases and the J segment 4 bases; nucleotides outside the gene matches: 5. CDR3 nucleotide sequence: TGTGCCAGCAGCCCATCGGACAGGGGGTACAATGAGCAGTTCTTC. This codes for CASSPSDRGYNEQFF.

J is TRBJ2-5 and V is TRBV28; TRBD1 matches 7 bases. The CDR3 contains 14 residues. V dropped 3 bases and J dropped 1; count of bases not matched to a gene: 2. From germline, CDR1 is MDHEN and CDR2 SYDVKM. This chain's CDR3 is CASSLPGGQETQYF. The CDR3 nucleotides are TGTGCCAGCAGTTTGCCAGGGGGCCAAGAGACCCAGTACTTC.

This clone was counted a few times. V gene TRBV5-1 combines with J gene TRBJ2-3, with TRBD2 matching over 8 bases. The CDR3 spans 14 residues. The V gene's germline CDR1 is SGHRS and CDR2 YFSETQ. The junction had 3 bases not matched to a gene; V was cut back by 4 bases and J by 2 bases. The CDR3 DNA follows: TGCGCCAGCAGCAGCGGGGGTTACACAGATACGCAGTATTTT. Protein sequence: CASSSGGYTDTQYF.

Ten or more counts support this clone. The genes are TRBV7-8 and TRBJ2-7, with TRBD2 matching 8 bases. The J segment lost 5 bases and the V segment lost 0 bases, leaving 15 bases of the junction unmatched. Germline CDR1 SGHVS, CDR2 FQNEAQ. The CDR3 has 18 amino acids. The DNA for the CDR3 is TGTGCCAGCAGCTTAGCGGCGGCGGGTCTACGGGGGGGCCACGAGCAGTACGTC. Translating gives CASSLAAAGLRGGHEQYV.

This clone was found many times. The chain employs TRBV28 and TRBJ1-4; a possible D gene is TRBD1 (5 bases). Germline CDR1 MDHEN, CDR2 SYDVKM. V was pared by 6 bases and J by 7 bases, with 9 bases between. The CDR3 is made up of 12 amino acids. The CDR3 nucleotides are TGTGCCAGCAGGGGGCCATTTGAAAAACTGTTTTTT. Its translation: CASRGPFEKLFF.

J is TRBJ2-7 and V is TRBV7-6, with a weak D call TRBD1 (6 bases). The CDR3 sequence is 12 residues long. Trimming pared 1 base from V and 6 bases from J, leaving 7 bases between. Germline V gene lookup returns CDR1 SGHVS and CDR2 FNYEAQ. The CDR3 reads CASSLGGGEQYF. Here the CDR3 DNA reads TGTGCCAGCAGCTTAGGAGGGGGCGAGCAGTACTTC. Supplemented by reference TRBV7-6 and TRBJ2-7, the full variable domain reads GAGVSQSPRYKVTKRGQDVALRCDPISGHVSLYWYRQALGQGPEFLTYFNYEAQQDKSGLPNDRFSAERPEGSISTLTIQRTEQRDSAMYRCASSLGGGEQYFGPGTRLTVT.

Many counts were recorded for this clone. The chain links TRBV19 to TRBJ1-5; D may be TRBD1 (6 bases). Looked up from germline, CDR1 is LNHDA and CDR2 is SQIVND (reference sequence). CDR3 size: 16 residues. The ends were cut back, 7 bases at V and 5 bases at J, with 21 bases in the middle. Here the CDR3 reads CASNPIAGTSYQPQHF. For the CDR3, the DNA is TGTGCCAGTAACCCCATAGCCGGGACAAGTTATCAGCCCCAGCATTTT.

This clone was seen ten or more times. The chain carries TRBV10-3 and TRBJ2-7; TRBD1 agrees at 10 bases. From germline, CDR1 is ENHRY and CDR2 SYGVKD. CDR3 size: 15 residues. V was pared by 4 bases and J by 2 bases, with 5 bases of the junction left unmatched. CDR3: CAISVGQGPTYEQYV. DNA of the CDR3: TGTGCCATCAGTGTGGGACAGGGGCCTACCTACGAGCAGTACGTC.

This clone came up many times. The gene calls are TRBV27 and TRBJ2-7, with D perhaps matching TRBD2 (5 bases). Germline values: CDR1 MNHEY, CDR2 SMNVEV (reference sequence). V lost 6 bases to trimming and J lost 4 bases, with 22 bases between them. The CDR3 has 16 amino acids. CDR3 bases: TGTGCCAGCAGACGGGTTGGGCGAGGGAGTGTTTACGAGCAGTACTTC. Translating it yields CASRRVGRGSVYEQYF.

The table lists this clone with a few counts. The CDR3 loop reads CASRPPGTGVFEQYF. The DNA for the CDR3 is TGTGCCAGCAGACCCCCCGGGACAGGGGTTTTCGAGCAGTACTTC. J is TRBJ2-7 and V is TRBV28, with 10 positions matching TRBD1. Trimming at V came to 6 bases and at J to 6 bases, leaving 11 bases not matched to a gene. The CDR3 loop spans 15 amino acids. From germline, CDR1 is MDHEN and CDR2 SYDVKM.

This clone was counted many times. For the CDR3, the DNA is TGTGCCAGCACCCTCGGGGGGGCAGGTCAGCCCCAGCATTTT. Its protein product is CASTLGGAGQPQHF. The J gene is TRBJ1-5, the V gene TRBV28; the D gene is possibly TRBD1 (6 bases). The V gene's germline CDR1 is MDHEN and CDR2 SYDVKM. The CDR3 length is 14 residues. Trimming pared 7 bases from V and 6 bases from J, leaving 16 bases between.

This clone was observed at least ten times. V is TRBV18 and J is TRBJ1-1; TRBD1 might be the D (5 bases). The CDR3 has 15 amino acids. Between the trimmed V and J ends, which lost 3 bases and 6 bases, there was a span of 17 bases. Germline V gene data show CDR1 as KGHSH and CDR2 as LQKENI. The chain's CDR3 is CASSPHRSSLAEAFF. CDR3 nucleotides: TGTGCCAGCTCACCTCACAGGTCCAGTCTCGCTGAAGCTTTCTTT.

A few counts support this clone. The V call is TRBV7-6, the J call TRBJ2-5; D is possibly TRBD1 (6 bases). With the DNA end fitting TRBJ2-7 better, the J assignment may be wrong. The CDR3 runs 15 residues. The germline CDR1 and CDR2 sequences are SGHVS and FNYEAQ. CDR3 coding DNA: TGTGCCAGCAGCTTAGGAGCAGGGGCGAGAGACGAGCAGTACTTC. This sequence encodes CASSLGAGARDEQYF.

This chain uses TRBV28 with TRBJ1-4; 8 bases fit TRBD1. V lost 6 bases to trimming and J lost 0 bases; unmatched junction nucleotides: 6. This CDR3 contains 16 residues. Germline V lookup: CDR1 MDHEN, CDR2 SYDVKM. The CDR3 DNA reads as TGTGCCAGCAGGCGGACAGGGAGGTCAACTAATGAAAAACTGTTTTTT. Amino acid sequence: CASRRTGRSTNEKLFF.

The table lists this clone with a few counts. This chain uses TRBV19 with TRBJ1-5, with 10 positions matching TRBD1. Germline-derived CDR1 and CDR2 are LNHDA and SQIVND (reference sequence). The CDR3 is 16 residues long. The ends lost 10 bases at V and 0 bases at J; junction bases unmatched: 9. CDR3 nucleotide sequence: TGTGCCACTCATCGGACAGGGGGATTTAGCAATCAGCCCCAGCATTTT. This encodes CATHRTGGFSNQPQHF.

There are many counts of this clone. The genes are TRBV5-1 and TRBJ1-6; the match to TRBD1 covers 8 bases. V lost 1 base to trimming and J lost 5 bases; unmatched junction nucleotides: 8. Germline V gene lookup returns CDR1 SGHRS and CDR2 YFSETQ. CDR3 length equals 17 residues. The CDR3 nucleotides are TGCGCCAGCAGCTTGTCCCAGGGGGCGGTAAATAATTCACCCCTCCACTTT. Translated, it gives CASSLSQGAVNNSPLHF.